What follows are 27 T cell receptor beta chains derived from one specimen sequenced in a study of CD8+CD57+ T cells in acquired aplastic anemia. Template material for TCR beta VDJ and CDR3 profiling consisted of genomic DNA. TCRdb re-analysed the reads in MiXCR, keeping a single row per CDR3 protein. The table includes under 200,000 distinct CDR3 sequences, roughly 64% detected once. The sample taken for sequencing was sorted CD4+, CD8+, or CD8+CD57+ T cells (not recorded which) from PBMCs. The receptors stem from a human donor with severe aplastic anemia or a healthy control (not recorded which).

This rearrangement joins TRBV5-1 to TRBJ2-1; D ambiguous. Germline assignment: CDR1 SGHRS and CDR2 YFSETQ. The CDR3 sequence is 12 residues long. Trimming shortened V by 6 bases and J by 7 bases, and 11 bases separated the two germline ends. The CDR3 DNA is TGCGCCAGCACGGCAGACTTAAATGAGCAGTTCTTC. Its protein product is CASTADLNEQFF.

J is TRBJ2-7 and V is TRBV7-6; 7 positions match TRBD2. The J segment lost 3 bases and the V segment lost 5 bases, leaving 13 bases of the junction unmatched. CDR1 and CDR2 (germline): SGHVS, FNYEAQ. The CDR3 runs to 16 residues. CDR3 bases: TGTGCCAGCAGCCCGGTGGGCAGCGGGGCTCACTACGAGCAGTACTTC. Its protein is CASSPVGSGAHYEQYF.

The chain has TRBV24-1 and TRBJ1-2; possible D gene TRBD1, 5 bases. Germline values: CDR1 KGHDR, CDR2 SFDVKD. CDR3 size: 12 residues. V was pared by 5 bases and J by 8 bases, with 11 bases between. The CDR3 DNA sequence: TGTGCCACCAGTGCAGGGAATAGAGGCTACACCTTC. Protein: CATSAGNRGYTF.

The chain is built from TRBV7-8 and TRBJ2-3; D may be TRBD2 (5 bases). V was shortened by 4 bases and J by 11 bases, with 13 bases between the two germline ends. This CDR3 region has 12 residues. Germline CDR1 is SGHVS and CDR2 is FQNEAQ. For the CDR3, the DNA is TGTGCCAGCAGCTCCCCGAATCGGGAGCAGTATTTT. This codes for CASSSPNREQYF.

This clonotype was recorded once. The chain recombines TRBV2 with TRBJ2-2; the D is unclear. The CDR3 loop spans 15 amino acids. Per germline, CDR1 SNHLY and CDR2 FYNNEI. With 3 bases removed from V and 2 bases from J, the gap between germline ends came to 10 bases. As DNA, the CDR3 is TGTGCCAGCAGTGACGTCCGTGGAAACACCGGGGAGCTGTTTTTT. This sequence encodes CASSDVRGNTGELFF.

This clonotype was found a few times. One base away lies a much larger clone, so this may be a sequencing read error. V gene TRBV7-9 combines with J gene TRBJ1-1; D not certain. From germline, CDR1 is SEHNR and CDR2 FQNEAQ (reference sequence). The CDR3 consists of 13 residues. CDR3 coding DNA: TGTGCCAGCAGCTTATCACTGAACACTGATGCTTTCTTT. The encoded protein is CASSLSLNTDAFF. Using reference TRBV7-9 and TRBJ1-1 for the parts outside the CDR3, the full variable domain is DTGVSQNPRHKITKRGQNVTFRCDPISEHNRLYWYRQTLGQGPEFLTYFQNEAQLEKSRLLSDRFSAERPKGSFSTLEIQRTEQGDSAMYLCASSLSLNTDAFFGQGTRLTVV.

This clonotype was picked up a small number of times. The J gene is TRBJ2-7, the V gene TRBV4-2; TRBD1 might be the D (6 bases). Germline V gene data show CDR1 as LGHNA and CDR2 as YNFKEQ. This CDR3 comprises 15 residues. With 0 bases removed from V and 3 bases from J, the gap between germline ends came to 12 bases. Here the CDR3 reads CASSQEDSTVYEQYF. The CDR3, as DNA: TGTGCCAGCAGCCAAGAGGACAGTACAGTCTACGAGCAGTACTTC.

There are many counts of this clonotype. This chain joins TRBV9 and TRBJ2-7; the match to TRBD1 covers 8 bases. Trimming cost V 3 bases and J 2 bases; bases outside gene matches: 7. Germline V gene lookup returns CDR1 SGDLS and CDR2 YYNGEE. This CDR3 has 15 amino acids. CDR3 amino acids: CASSAGQGPAYEQYF. As DNA, the CDR3 is TGTGCCAGCAGCGCCGGACAGGGTCCAGCCTACGAGCAGTACTTC.

The chain uses TRBV7-3 and TRBJ2-3; weak D call: TRBD1 (6 bases). Trimming shortened V by 6 bases and J by 2 bases, and 15 bases separated the two germline ends. The germline V gene encodes CDR1 SGHTA and CDR2 FQGTGA. The CDR3 is 15 amino acids. CDR3 region: CASSPGQMVTDTQYF. The CDR3 region has the DNA TGTGCCAGCAGTCCGGGACAAATGGTCACAGATACGCAGTATTTT.

This clonotype showed up just a few times. Germline and junction disagree at one end, which may indicate a read error. The chain has TRBV20-1 and TRBJ2-2; TRBD2 matches 13 bases. Per the germline V gene, CDR1 is DFQATT and CDR2 is SNEGSKA (reference sequence). This CDR3 contains 15 residues. The CDR3 nucleotides read TGCAGTGCTAATAGACTAGCGGGAGGTACCGGTGAGCTGTTTTTT. It encodes CSANRLAGGTGELFF.

This chain joins TRBV19 and TRBJ2-5; perhaps TRBD2 as D (5 bases). The end of the DNA is better explained by TRBJ2-1, so the J call may be wrong. The length of the CDR3 is 16 residues. Germline CDR1 is LNHDA and CDR2 is SQIVND (reference sequence). Here the CDR3 reads CASSGLAVNDSNEQFF. DNA for the CDR3: TGTGCCAGTAGTGGTCTAGCTGTTAACGACTCCAATGAGCAGTTCTTC.

This chain links TRBV7-8 with TRBJ2-1, with D hard to call. The CDR3 spans 12 residues. V was shortened by 5 bases and J by 8 bases, with 10 bases between the two germline ends. The germline V gene has CDR1 SGHVS and CDR2 FQNEAQ. The CDR3, as DNA: TGTGCCAGCAGCGTAACAGAGTATGAGCAGTTCTTC. Its protein product is CASSVTEYEQFF. The whole variable domain, filled in from reference TRBV7-8 and TRBJ2-1, reads GAGVSQSPRYKVAKRGQDVALRCDPISGHVSLFWYQQALGQGPEFLTYFQNEAQLDKSGLPSDRFFAERPEGSVSTLKIQRTQQEDSAVYLCASSVTEYEQFFGPGTRLTVL.

The rearrangement uses TRBV11-2 and TRBJ1-2, with no clear D. Germline V gene data show CDR1 as SGHAT and CDR2 as FQNNGV. CDR3 size: 14 residues. V lost 3 bases, J lost 4 bases, and 12 bases lay in between. CDR3 nucleotides: TGTGCCAGCAGCTTGAACTTTGACACCTATGGCTACACCTTC. Protein sequence: CASSLNFDTYGYTF.

On this clonotype itself: One end of the junction is discordant with germline, which a read error may explain. The chain employs TRBV7-6 and TRBJ1-1; weak D call: TRBD1 (5 bases). CDR1 and CDR2 (germline): SGHVS, FNYEAQ. The CDR3 extends over 13 amino acids. CDR3 residues: CASSPGTYTEVFF. The CDR3 DNA reads as TGTGCCAGCAGCCCCGGGACCTACACTGAAGTTTTCTTT.

The chain carries TRBV29-1 and TRBJ1-2; weak D call: TRBD1 (6 bases). The V end was cut by 3 bases, the J end by 2 bases, with 16 bases between. The germline V gene encodes CDR1 SQVTM and CDR2 ANQGSEA. The length of the CDR3 is 15 residues. CDR3 DNA sequence: TGCAGCGTTGAGGGGGCAGTTGGGCAGAACTATGGCTACACCTTC. It translates to CSVEGAVGQNYGYTF. The full variable domain, its missing parts supplied by reference TRBV29-1 and TRBJ1-2, is SAVISQKPSRDICQRGTSLTIQCQVDSQVTMMFWYRQQPGQSLTLIATANQGSEATYESGFVIDKFPISRPNLTFSTLTVSNMSPEDSSIYLCSVEGAVGQNYGYTFGSGTRLTVV.

This clonotype has a single count. V gene TRBV9 combines with J gene TRBJ1-1, with D possibly being TRBD1 (6 bases). Trimming removed 0 bases at V and 6 bases at J, with 12 bases between. This CDR3 has 14 residues. Per germline, CDR1 SGDLS and CDR2 YYNGEE. CDR3 nucleotide sequence: TGTGCCAGCAGCGTAGAGTTGGGGGGGCCTGAAGCTTTCTTT. It yields the protein CASSVELGGPEAFF.

V usage is TRBV7-9 and J usage is TRBJ1-2; perhaps TRBD1 as D (6 bases). In germline, CDR1 is SEHNR, CDR2 FQNEAQ (reference sequence). Trimming cost V 3 bases and J 5 bases, with 22 bases left between them. The CDR3 loop spans 17 amino acids. The CDR3 DNA reads as TGTGCCAGCAGCTTTTCGAGCGGGGGGCCAGCTGTTTATGGCTACACCTTC. The encoded protein is CASSFSSGGPAVYGYTF. The full variable domain, with the rest looked up from reference TRBV7-9 and TRBJ1-2, is DTGVSQNPRHKITKRGQNVTFRCDPISEHNRLYWYRQTLGQGPEFLTYFQNEAQLEKSRLLSDRFSAERPKGSFSTLEIQRTEQGDSAMYLCASSFSSGGPAVYGYTFGSGTRLTVV.

The gene calls are TRBV7-9 and TRBJ2-7, with D tentatively TRBD1 (6 bases). This CDR3 has 14 residues. The V gene lost 4 bases and the J gene lost 2 bases, with 12 bases spanning the gap. Germline V gene lookup returns CDR1 SEHNR and CDR2 FQNEAQ (reference sequence). The CDR3 is CASSYNRVPYEQYF. The CDR3, as DNA: TGTGCCAGCAGCTACAACAGGGTCCCCTACGAGCAGTACTTC.

The J gene is TRBJ1-3, the V gene TRBV9, with 7 bases fitting TRBD1. V lost 0 bases to trimming and J lost 7 bases; unmatched junction nucleotides: 4. The CDR3 consists of 14 residues. Germline V gene sequence: CDR1 SGDLS, CDR2 YYNGEE. CDR3 coding DNA: TGTGCCAGCAGCGTAGGGACAGGCTTGAACACCATATATTTT. Amino acid sequence: CASSVGTGLNTIYF. The full variable domain, its missing parts supplied by reference TRBV9 and TRBJ1-3, is DSGVTQTPKHLITATGQRVTLRCSPRSGDLSVYWYQQSLDQGLQFLIQYYNGEERAKGNILERFSAQQFPDLHSELNLSSLELGDSALYFCASSVGTGLNTIYFGEGSWLTVV.

This clonotype was counted at least ten times. The chain recombines TRBV6-1 with TRBJ2-3; 8 positions agree with TRBD1. Trimming cost V 9 bases and J 4 bases; bases outside gene matches: 9. The CDR3 consists of 14 residues. Per the germline V gene, CDR1 is MNHNS and CDR2 is SASEGT. CDR3 in DNA: TGTGCCAGTGGGACGACAGGGGTTGCAGATACGCAGTATTTT. Its translation is CASGTTGVADTQYF.

This clonotype was seen many times. The CDR3 region has the DNA TGCGCCAGCAGCCAGCCGAACACCGGGGAGCTGTTTTTT. Translating gives CASSQPNTGELFF. The chain combines TRBV4-1 with TRBJ2-2; no clear D gene. The CDR3 runs 13 residues. Trimming pared 3 bases from V and 0 bases from J, leaving 2 bases between. Germline V gene lookup returns CDR1 MGHRA and CDR2 YSYEKL.

The chain links TRBV7-4 to TRBJ2-2; 7 bases are shared with TRBD1. There are 17 residues in the CDR3. The germline gives CDR1 SGHVT, CDR2 SQSDAQ. V lost 1 base and J lost 5; bases outside the gene matches: 10. The CDR3 bases are TGTGCCAGCAGCTTAGAGGGCCTGGCAGGGGGTACCGGGGAGCTGTTTTTT. Encoded protein: CASSLEGLAGGTGELFF.

J is TRBJ2-7 and V is TRBV7-9; tentatively, D is TRBD2 (5 bases). The germline V and J ends were trimmed by 4 bases and 11 bases, with 15 bases remaining between them. Germline lookup yields CDR1 SEHNR and CDR2 FQNEAQ (reference sequence). This CDR3 comprises 12 residues. The CDR3 DNA follows: TGTGCCAGCAGCTCGGAAGACGAGGAGGAGTACTTC. The encoded protein is CASSSEDEEEYF.

Concerning this clonotype: A read error may explain this, as a much larger clone is one base away. The V gene is TRBV10-3, the J gene TRBJ1-2, with D tentatively TRBD1 (5 bases). Germline V gene data show CDR1 as ENHRY and CDR2 as SYGVKD. The CDR3 sequence is 11 residues long. CDR3 bases: TGTGCCATCAGTTACTCTTTACAGGTCTTCTTC. This codes for CAISYSLQVFF.

The chain links TRBV12-3 or TRBV12-4 to TRBJ2-7; unclear D gene. CDR3 length equals 18 residues. V shed 3 bases and J shed 0 bases, with 21 bases lying between them. CDR3 residues: CASSFADYSPTSSYEQYF. The CDR3 DNA follows: TGTGCCAGCAGTTTTGCGGATTACAGTCCCACGAGCTCCTACGAGCAGTACTTC.

This clonotype was recorded a few times. The chain recombines TRBV10-2 with TRBJ1-1; 7 positions agree with TRBD1. The J segment lost 6 bases and the V segment lost 6 bases, leaving 10 bases of the junction unmatched. Germline loops: CDR1 WSHSY, CDR2 SAAADI. The CDR3 is made up of 14 amino acids. The CDR3 reads CASSPRTGRPEAFF. Written as DNA, the CDR3 is TGCGCCAGCAGCCCAAGGACAGGCCGACCTGAAGCTTTCTTT.

This clonotype appeared a few times. V gene TRBV20-1 combines with J gene TRBJ1-2; D not resolved. Germline V gene data show CDR1 as DFQATT and CDR2 as SNEGSKA (reference sequence). The ends were cut back, 6 bases at V and 0 bases at J, with 11 bases in the middle. The CDR3 runs 13 residues. CDR3 in amino acids: CSALMGANYGYTF. Here the CDR3 DNA reads TGCAGTGCCCTCATGGGAGCTAACTATGGCTACACCTTC.